One sample yielded the 15 T cell receptor beta chains listed below, sequenced in a study of CD8 T cells in ankylosing spondylitis. TCRdb itself ran the 5' RACE reads through MiXCR, one entry per CDR3 protein. The sample shows some 140,000 distinct CDR3 sequences, more than 9.5% of them seen only once. Material: blood, either unsorted or a sorted T cell fraction (not recorded which). These receptors were collected from a female donor with ankylosing spondylitis or in good health (not recorded which).

This clonotype occurred a few times. The gene calls are TRBV19 and TRBJ2-6, with D unclear. CDR1 and CDR2 from the germline V gene are LNHDA and SQIVND (reference sequence). Trimming removed 7 bases from V and 0 bases from J, with 19 bases in between. This CDR3 has 18 residues. The CDR3 DNA follows: TGTGCCAGTAAAAGTGTTTGGAAACAGTACTCTGGGGCCAACGTCCTGACTTTC. Amino acids: CASKSVWKQYSGANVLTF.

This clonotype was detected many times. The chain uses TRBV5-4 and TRBJ1-1; tentatively, D is TRBD1 (5 bases). Trimming cost V 4 bases and J 3 bases, with 16 bases left between them. This CDR3 contains 15 residues. Germline CDR1 SGHNT, CDR2 YYREEE (reference sequence). The CDR3 loop reads CASSPEAGRDTEAFF. CDR3 DNA: TGTGCCAGCAGCCCCGAGGCGGGCAGGGACACTGAAGCTTTCTTT.

In its sample, this clonotype was seen a few times. This chain uses TRBV3-1 with TRBJ1-5; D not resolved. Germline V gene sequence: CDR1 LGHDT, CDR2 YNNKEL (reference sequence). Trimming left V 1 base short and J 6 bases short, with 7 bases between. The CDR3 totals 13 residues. The CDR3 DNA reads TGTGCCAGCAGCCAAGGCGCTTTTCAGCCCCAGCATTTT. Translating it yields CASSQGAFQPQHF.

This clonotype showed up many times. The chain couples TRBV20-1 to TRBJ1-2, with D possibly TRBD1 on 6 matching bases. Germline V gene lookup returns CDR1 DFQATT and CDR2 SNEGSKA (reference sequence). V lost 5 bases and J 4 bases, leaving 14 bases between the germline ends. This CDR3 region has 13 residues. The CDR3 here is CSAYDTGSYGYTF. As DNA, the CDR3 is TGCAGTGCTTACGACACAGGGAGCTATGGCTACACCTTC.

This clonotype was seen ten or more times. This chain links TRBV20-1 with TRBJ2-3; TRBD1 might be the D (6 bases). Trimming pared 3 bases from V and 6 bases from J, leaving 10 bases between. Germline lookup yields CDR1 DFQATT and CDR2 SNEGSKA (reference sequence). CDR3 length: 12 amino acids. The CDR3 DNA reads as TGCAGTGCTAGTTTTAGGGGGGATACGCAGTATTTT. Its protein is CSASFRGDTQYF.

Points on this clonotype: A read error is likely, as this CDR3 ends without the conserved phenylalanine or tryptophan. The genes are TRBV6-1 and TRBJ1-1; 7 bases align to TRBD1. Per germline, CDR1 MNHNS and CDR2 SASEGT. Germline trimming cut 6 bases from V and 3 bases from J; bases unmatched to any gene: 4. This CDR3 has 13 residues. CDR3 sequence (DNA): TGTGCCAGCAGCCAAACAGGGGACACTGAAGCTTTCATT. This sequence encodes CASSQTGDTEAFI.

This clonotype came up many times. V is TRBV10-3 and J is TRBJ1-2, with 9 bases identical to TRBD1. After removal of 0 bases from V and 7 bases from J, the junction contained 3 bases not matched to a gene. CDR1 is ENHRY, CDR2 SYGVKD, per germline. CDR3 length equals 14 residues. The CDR3 coding sequence is TGTGCCATCAGTGAGTCGGACAGGGGTCTTGGCTACACCTTC. Its protein product is CAISESDRGLGYTF.

This clonotype showed up many times. At one end the junction does not follow the germline gene, possibly because of a read error. This sequence joins TRBV18 and TRBJ2-5, with D tentatively TRBD2 (6 bases). Per the germline V gene, CDR1 is KGHSH and CDR2 is LQKENI. This CDR3 has 13 residues. The chain's CDR3 is CPSSRASEETQYF. The CDR3 DNA reads TGTCCCAGCTCACGGGCTAGCGAAGAGACCCAGTACTTC.

Many counts were recorded for this clonotype. DNA for the CDR3: TGTGCCAGCAGTGAAGGCGGGGCGCATACGCAGTATTTT. It codes for CASSEGGAHTQYF. This chain joins TRBV2 and TRBJ2-3, with a tentative D call TRBD2 (6 bases). The CDR3 has 13 amino acids. Deletions cut 1 base from V and 7 bases from J, with 9 bases between. CDR1 is SNHLY, CDR2 FYNNEI, per germline.

Many counts were recorded for this clonotype. The CDR3 loop reads CSVALTEGDTQYF. The CDR3 nucleotides are TGCAGCGTGGCGTTGACCGAGGGAGATACGCAGTATTTT. The chain is built from TRBV29-1 and TRBJ2-3; perhaps TRBD2 as D (5 bases). The CDR3 covers 13 residues. CDR1 is SQVTM and CDR2 is ANQGSEA in the germline V gene. V dropped 6 bases and J dropped 5 bases, with 15 bases sitting between them.

This clonotype was recorded many times. The junction differs from germline at one of its ends, possibly a read error. V and J are TRBV19 and TRBJ1-5; no clear D. The CDR3 loop spans 13 amino acids. Germline loops: CDR1 LNHDA, CDR2 SQIVND (reference sequence). The CDR3 region is CASSLGSNRPQHF. The CDR3 bases are TGTGCCAGTAGTCTGGGCAGTAATCGGCCCCAGCATTTT.

This clonotype was found many times. This chain links TRBV20-1 with TRBJ2-1; the D call may be TRBD1 or TRBD2 (5 bases each). The V and J ends lost 5 bases and 5 bases respectively, with 13 bases between them. CDR3 length equals 13 residues. Germline V gene data show CDR1 as DFQATT and CDR2 as SNEGSKA (reference sequence). The chain's CDR3 is CSADPGPDNEQFF. DNA for the CDR3: TGCAGTGCTGACCCGGGACCCGACAATGAGCAGTTCTTC.

This clonotype was counted ten times or more. The chain links TRBV5-5 to TRBJ1-6, with a possible D match to TRBD1 (5 bases). The germline gives CDR1 SGHKS, CDR2 YYEKEE (reference sequence). Trimming cost V 4 bases and J 5 bases, with 13 bases left between them. This CDR3 is built from 15 residues. The CDR3 is CASSVRTLDNSPLHF. DNA of the CDR3: TGTGCCAGCAGCGTTAGGACACTTGATAATTCACCCCTCCACTTT.

This rearrangement joins TRBV5-4 to TRBJ2-2, with a possible D match to TRBD2 (5 bases). CDR1 is SGHNT, CDR2 YYREEE, per germline (reference sequence). V lost 4 bases and J 1 base, leaving 11 bases between the germline ends. This CDR3 has 15 residues. In nucleotides, the CDR3 is TGTGCCAGCAGCCCCCCCCGGGGGAACACCGGGGAGCTGTTTTTT. Translating gives CASSPPRGNTGELFF.

This clonotype appeared many times. The rearrangement joins TRBV20-1 to TRBJ1-5; the match to TRBD1 covers 8 bases. The CDR3 runs 14 residues. Germline-derived CDR1 and CDR2 are DFQATT and SNEGSKA (reference sequence). V shed 3 bases and J 6 bases; nucleotides not matched to a gene: 7. The CDR3 reads CSASVNQGAQPQHF. The CDR3 DNA reads as TGCAGTGCTAGTGTCAATCAGGGGGCTCAGCCCCAGCATTTT.